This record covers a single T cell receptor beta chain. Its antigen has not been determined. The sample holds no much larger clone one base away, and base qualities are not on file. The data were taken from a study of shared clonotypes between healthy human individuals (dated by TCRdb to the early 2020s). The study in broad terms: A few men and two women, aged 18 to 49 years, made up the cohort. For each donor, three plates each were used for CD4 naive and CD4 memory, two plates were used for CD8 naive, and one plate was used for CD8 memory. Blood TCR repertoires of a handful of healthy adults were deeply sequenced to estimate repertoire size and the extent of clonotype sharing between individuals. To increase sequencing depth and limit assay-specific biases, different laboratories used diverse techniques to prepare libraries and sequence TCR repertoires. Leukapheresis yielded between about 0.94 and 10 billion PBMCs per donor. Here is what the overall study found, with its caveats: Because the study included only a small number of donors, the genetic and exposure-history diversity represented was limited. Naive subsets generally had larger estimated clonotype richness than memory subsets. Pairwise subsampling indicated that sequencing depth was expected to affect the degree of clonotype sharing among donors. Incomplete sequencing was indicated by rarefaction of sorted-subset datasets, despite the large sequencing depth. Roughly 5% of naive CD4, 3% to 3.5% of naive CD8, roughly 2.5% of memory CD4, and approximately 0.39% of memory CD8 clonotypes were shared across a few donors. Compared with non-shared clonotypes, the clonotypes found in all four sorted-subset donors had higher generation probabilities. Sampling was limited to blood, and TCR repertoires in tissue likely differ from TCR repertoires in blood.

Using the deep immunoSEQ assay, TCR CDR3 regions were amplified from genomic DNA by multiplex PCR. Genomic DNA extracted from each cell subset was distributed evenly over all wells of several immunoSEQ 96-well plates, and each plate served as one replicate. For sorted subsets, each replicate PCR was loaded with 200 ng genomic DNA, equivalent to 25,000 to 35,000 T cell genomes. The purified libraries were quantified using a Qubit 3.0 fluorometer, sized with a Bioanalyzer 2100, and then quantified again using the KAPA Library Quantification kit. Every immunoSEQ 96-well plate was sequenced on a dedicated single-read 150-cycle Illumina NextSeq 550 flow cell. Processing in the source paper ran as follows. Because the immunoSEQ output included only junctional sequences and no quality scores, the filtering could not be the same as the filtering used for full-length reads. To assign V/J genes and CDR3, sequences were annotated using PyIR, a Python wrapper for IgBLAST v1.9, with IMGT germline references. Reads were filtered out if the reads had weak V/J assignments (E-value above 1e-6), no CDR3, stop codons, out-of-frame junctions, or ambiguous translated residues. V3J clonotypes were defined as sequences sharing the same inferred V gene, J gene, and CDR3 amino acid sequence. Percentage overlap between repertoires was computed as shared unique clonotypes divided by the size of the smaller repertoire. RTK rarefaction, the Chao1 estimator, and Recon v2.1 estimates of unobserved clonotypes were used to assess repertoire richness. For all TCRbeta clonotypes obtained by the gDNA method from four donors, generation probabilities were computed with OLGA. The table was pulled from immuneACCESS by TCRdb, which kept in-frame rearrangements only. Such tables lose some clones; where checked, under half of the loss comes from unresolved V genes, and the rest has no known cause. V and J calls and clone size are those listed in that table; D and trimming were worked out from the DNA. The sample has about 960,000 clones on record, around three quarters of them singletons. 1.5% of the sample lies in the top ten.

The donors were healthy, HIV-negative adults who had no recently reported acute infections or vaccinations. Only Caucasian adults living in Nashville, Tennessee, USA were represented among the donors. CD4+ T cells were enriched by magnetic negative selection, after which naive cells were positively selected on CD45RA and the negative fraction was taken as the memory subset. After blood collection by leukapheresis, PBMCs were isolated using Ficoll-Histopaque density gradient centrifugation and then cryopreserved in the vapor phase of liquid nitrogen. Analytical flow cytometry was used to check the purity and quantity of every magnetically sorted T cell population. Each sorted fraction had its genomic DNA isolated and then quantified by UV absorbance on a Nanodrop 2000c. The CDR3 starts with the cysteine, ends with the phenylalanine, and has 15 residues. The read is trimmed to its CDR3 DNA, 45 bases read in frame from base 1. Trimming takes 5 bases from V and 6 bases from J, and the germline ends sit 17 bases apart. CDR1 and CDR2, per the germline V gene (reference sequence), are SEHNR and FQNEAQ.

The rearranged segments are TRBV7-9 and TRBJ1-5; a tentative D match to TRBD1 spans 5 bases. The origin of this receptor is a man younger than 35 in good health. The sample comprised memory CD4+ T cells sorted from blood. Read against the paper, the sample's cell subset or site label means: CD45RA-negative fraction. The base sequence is TGTGCCAGCAGCCTAACCGGGGCTGGAGGTCAGCCCCAGCATTTT. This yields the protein CASSLTGAGGQPQHF.